This TCR beta chain was retrieved from a study of CD8+ T cells in alopecia areata. RNA, once extracted, was reverse transcribed into cDNA for use as the sequencing template. Libraries were prepared by immunoSEQ multiplex PCR; TCRdb keeps only in-frame clonotypes and omits some of them. This table has hundreds of thousands of clones, less than 45% appearing once. The CDR3 contains 16 residues. The germline CDR1 and CDR2 sequences are LGHNA and YNFKEQ. Trimming stripped 0 bases from V and 0 bases from J, with 8 bases between. Documented treatment: oral pan-JAK inhibitor, 5-10 mg twice daily. The rearrangement joins TRBV4-2 to TRBJ1-4; D is unresolved. Here the sequenced sample was CD4+ T cells sorted from blood, taken between weeks 30 and 35, from a patient treated with tofacitinib. The source is a human donor with alopecia areata. The CDR3 sequence: CASSQDIHATNEKLFF. CDR3 DNA: TGTGCCAGCAGCCAAGATATACACGCAACTAATGAAAAACTGTTTTTT.